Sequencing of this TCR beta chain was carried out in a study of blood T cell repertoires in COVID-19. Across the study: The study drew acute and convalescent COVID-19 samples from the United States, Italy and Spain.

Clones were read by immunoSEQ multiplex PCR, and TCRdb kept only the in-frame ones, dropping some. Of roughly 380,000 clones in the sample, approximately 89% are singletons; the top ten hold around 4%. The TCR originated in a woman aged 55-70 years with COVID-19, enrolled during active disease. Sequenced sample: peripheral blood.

The CDR3 DNA is TGTGCCAGCAGCCGCACACAGAACATGAACACTGAAGCTTTCTTT. Amino acid sequence: CASSRTQNMNTEAFF. The rearrangement joins TRBV7-2 to TRBJ1-1; D ambiguous. The CDR3 runs 15 residues. V lost 5 bases, J lost 0 bases, and 13 bases lay in between. Germline V lookup: CDR1 SGHTA, CDR2 FQGNSA.